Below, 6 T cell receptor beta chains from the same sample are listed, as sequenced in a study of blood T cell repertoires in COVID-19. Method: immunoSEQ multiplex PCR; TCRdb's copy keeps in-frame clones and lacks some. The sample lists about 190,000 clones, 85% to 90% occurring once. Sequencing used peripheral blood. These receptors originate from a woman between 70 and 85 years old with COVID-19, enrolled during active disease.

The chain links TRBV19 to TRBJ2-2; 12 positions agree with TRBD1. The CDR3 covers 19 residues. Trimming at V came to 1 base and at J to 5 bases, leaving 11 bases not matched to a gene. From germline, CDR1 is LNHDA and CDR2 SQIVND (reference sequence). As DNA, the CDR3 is TGTGCCAGTAGTATAGGGGGACAGGGGGCTGTCGTGAAAACCGGGGAGCTGTTTTTT. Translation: CASSIGGQGAVVKTGELFF.

DNA for the CDR3: TGTGCCAGCAGCGAACAGGCGTCTAATGAAAAACTGTTTTTT. Its translation is CASSEQASNEKLFF. V usage is TRBV5-5 and J usage is TRBJ1-4; D might be TRBD1 (5 bases). V was clipped by 4 bases and J by 3 bases, with 10 bases between them. The germline CDR1 and CDR2 sequences are SGHKS and YYEKEE (reference sequence). The CDR3 contains 14 residues.

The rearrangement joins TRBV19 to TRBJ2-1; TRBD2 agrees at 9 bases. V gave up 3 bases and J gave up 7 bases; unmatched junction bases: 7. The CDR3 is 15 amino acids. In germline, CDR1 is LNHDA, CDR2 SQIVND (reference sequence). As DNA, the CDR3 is TGTGCCAGTAGTATTGGAGTAGCGGGAGTTAATGAGCAGTTCTTC. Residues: CASSIGVAGVNEQFF.

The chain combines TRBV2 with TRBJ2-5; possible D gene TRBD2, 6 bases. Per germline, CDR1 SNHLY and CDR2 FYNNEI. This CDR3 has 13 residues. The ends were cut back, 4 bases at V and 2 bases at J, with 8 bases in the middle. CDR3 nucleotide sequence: TGTGCCAGCAGTGTTAGCGGACAAGAGACCCAGTACTTC. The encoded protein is CASSVSGQETQYF. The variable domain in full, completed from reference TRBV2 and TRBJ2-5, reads EPEVTQTPSHQVTQMGQEVILRCVPISNHLYFYWYRQILGQKVEFLVSFYNNEISEKSEIFDDQFSVERPDGSNFTLKIRSTKLEDSAMYFCASSVSGQETQYFGPGTRLLVL.

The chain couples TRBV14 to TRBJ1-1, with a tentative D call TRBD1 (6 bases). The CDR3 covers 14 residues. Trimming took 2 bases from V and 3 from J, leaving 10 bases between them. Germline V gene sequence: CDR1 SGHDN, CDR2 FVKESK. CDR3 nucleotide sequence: TGTGCCAGCAGCCAATCTACAGGGTACACTGAAGCTTTCTTT. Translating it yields CASSQSTGYTEAFF.

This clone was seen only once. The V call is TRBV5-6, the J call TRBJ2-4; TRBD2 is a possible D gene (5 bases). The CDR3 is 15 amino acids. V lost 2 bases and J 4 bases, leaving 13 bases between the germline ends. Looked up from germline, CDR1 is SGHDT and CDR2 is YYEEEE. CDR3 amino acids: CASSFSFGDKNIQYF. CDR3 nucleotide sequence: TGTGCCAGCAGCTTCAGTTTCGGGGATAAAAACATTCAGTACTTC.